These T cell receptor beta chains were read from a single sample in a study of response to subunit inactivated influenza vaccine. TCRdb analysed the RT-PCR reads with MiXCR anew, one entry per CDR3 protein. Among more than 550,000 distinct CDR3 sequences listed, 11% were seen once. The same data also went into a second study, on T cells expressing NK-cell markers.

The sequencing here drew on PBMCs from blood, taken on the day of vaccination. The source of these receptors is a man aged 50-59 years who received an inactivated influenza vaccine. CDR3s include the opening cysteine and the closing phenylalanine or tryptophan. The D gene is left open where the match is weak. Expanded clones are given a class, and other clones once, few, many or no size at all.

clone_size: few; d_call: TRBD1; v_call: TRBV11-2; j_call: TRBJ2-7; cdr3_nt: TGTGCCAGCAGCCCAAACTCAGGGGGTTCTTGGGAGCAGTACTTC; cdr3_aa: CASSPNSGGSWEQYF
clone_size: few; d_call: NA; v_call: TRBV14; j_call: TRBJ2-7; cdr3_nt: TGTGCCAGCAGCCAACAGGGCCCCGGGAGCGAGCAGTACTTC; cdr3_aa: CASSQQGPGSEQYF
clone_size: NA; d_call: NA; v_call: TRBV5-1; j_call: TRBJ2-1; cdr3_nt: TGCGCCAGCAGCGGCAGCTCGGGGGTCTATGAGCAGTTCTTC; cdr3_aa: CASSGSSGVYEQFF
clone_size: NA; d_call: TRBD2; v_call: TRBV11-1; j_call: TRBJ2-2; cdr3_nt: TGTGCCAGCAGCTCAAATCGGGGCGGGGGAGCCCGTTGGTGGGAGCTGTTTTTT; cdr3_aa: CASSSNRGGGARWWELFF
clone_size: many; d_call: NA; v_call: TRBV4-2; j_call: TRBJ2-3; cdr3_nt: TGTGCCAGCAGCCAAGATAGGGTTGGTACGCAGTATTTT; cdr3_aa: CASSQDRVGTQYF
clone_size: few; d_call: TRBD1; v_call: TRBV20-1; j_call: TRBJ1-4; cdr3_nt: TGCAGTGCTACCGGGACAGGGAATGAAAAACTGTTTTTT; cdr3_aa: CSATGTGNEKLFF
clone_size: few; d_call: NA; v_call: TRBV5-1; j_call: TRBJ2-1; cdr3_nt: TGCGCCAGCAGCTTGCGGGAGCTGATAAATGAGCAGTTCTTC; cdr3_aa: CASSLRELINEQFF
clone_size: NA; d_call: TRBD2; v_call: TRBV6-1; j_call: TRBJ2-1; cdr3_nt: TGTGCCAGCAGTGAAATAGGGCTAGCGGGAGTGGTTGAGCAGTTCTTC; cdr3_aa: CASSEIGLAGVVEQFF
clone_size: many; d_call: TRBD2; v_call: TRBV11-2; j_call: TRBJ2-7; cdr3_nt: TGTGCCAGCAGCTCAGGGGCAGGGCTACGGGGCGGGGGGTCCTACGAGCAGTACTTC; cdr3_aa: CASSSGAGLRGGGSYEQYF
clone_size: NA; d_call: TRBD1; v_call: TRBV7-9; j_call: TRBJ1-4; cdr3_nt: TGTGCCAGCAGCCTGAGGGACAGGGGAAGGGAAAAACTGTTTTTT; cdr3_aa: CASSLRDRGREKLFF
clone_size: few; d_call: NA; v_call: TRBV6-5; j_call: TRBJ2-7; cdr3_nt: TGTGCCAGCAGTTACTCGAGTCGGGAAAGGGACTACGAGCAGTACTTC; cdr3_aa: CASSYSSRERDYEQYF
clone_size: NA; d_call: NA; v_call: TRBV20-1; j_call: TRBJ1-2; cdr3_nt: TGCAGTGCCCCAGGGGAGTGGGGGACTAACTATGGCTACACCTTC; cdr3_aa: CSAPGEWGTNYGYTF
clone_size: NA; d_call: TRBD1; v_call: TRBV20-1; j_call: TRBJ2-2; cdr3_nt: TGCAGTGCTAGCCCGGGACAGGGGGGGACCGGGGAGCTGTTTTTT; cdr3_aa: CSASPGQGGTGELFF